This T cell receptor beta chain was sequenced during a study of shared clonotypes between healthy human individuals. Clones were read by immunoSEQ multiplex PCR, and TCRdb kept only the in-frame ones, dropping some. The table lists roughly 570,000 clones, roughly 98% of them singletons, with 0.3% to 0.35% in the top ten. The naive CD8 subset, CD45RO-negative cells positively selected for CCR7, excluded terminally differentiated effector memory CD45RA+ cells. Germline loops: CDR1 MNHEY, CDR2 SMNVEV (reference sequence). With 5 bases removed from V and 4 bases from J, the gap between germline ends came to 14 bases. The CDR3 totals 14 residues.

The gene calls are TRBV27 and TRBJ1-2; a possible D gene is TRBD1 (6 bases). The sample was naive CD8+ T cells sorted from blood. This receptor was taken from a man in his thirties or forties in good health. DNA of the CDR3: TGTGCCAGCAGTAGTACAGGGTCCGTCTATGGCTACACCTTC. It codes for CASSSTGSVYGYTF.